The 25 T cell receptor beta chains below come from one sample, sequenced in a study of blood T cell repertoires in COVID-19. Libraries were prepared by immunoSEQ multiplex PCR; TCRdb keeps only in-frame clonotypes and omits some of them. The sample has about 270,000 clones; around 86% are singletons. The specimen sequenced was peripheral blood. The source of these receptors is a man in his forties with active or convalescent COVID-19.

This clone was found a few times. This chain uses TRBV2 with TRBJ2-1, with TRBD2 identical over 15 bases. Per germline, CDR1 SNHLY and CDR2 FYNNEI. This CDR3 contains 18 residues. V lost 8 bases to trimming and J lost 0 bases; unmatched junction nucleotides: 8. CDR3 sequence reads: CASEGLAGGRSSYNEQFF. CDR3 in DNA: TGTGCCAGCGAAGGACTAGCGGGGGGGCGAAGCTCCTACAATGAGCAGTTCTTC. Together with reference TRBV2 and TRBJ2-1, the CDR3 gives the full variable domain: EPEVTQTPSHQVTQMGQEVILRCVPISNHLYFYWYRQILGQKVEFLVSFYNNEISEKSEIFDDQFSVERPDGSNFTLKIRSTKLEDSAMYFCASEGLAGGRSSYNEQFFGPGTRLTVL.

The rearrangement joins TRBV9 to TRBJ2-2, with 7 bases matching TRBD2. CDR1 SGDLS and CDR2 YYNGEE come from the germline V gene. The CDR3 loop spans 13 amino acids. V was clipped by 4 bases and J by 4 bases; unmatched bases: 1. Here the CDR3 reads CASSTGGTGELFF. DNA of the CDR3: TGTGCCAGCAGCACGGGGGGCACCGGGGAGCTGTTTTTT.

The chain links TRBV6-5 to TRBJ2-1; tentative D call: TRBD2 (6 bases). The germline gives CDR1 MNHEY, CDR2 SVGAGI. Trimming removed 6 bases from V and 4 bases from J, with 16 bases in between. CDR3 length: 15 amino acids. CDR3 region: CASRRAPGLYNEQFF. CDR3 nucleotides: TGTGCCAGCAGGCGTGCCCCGGGACTGTACAATGAGCAGTTCTTC.

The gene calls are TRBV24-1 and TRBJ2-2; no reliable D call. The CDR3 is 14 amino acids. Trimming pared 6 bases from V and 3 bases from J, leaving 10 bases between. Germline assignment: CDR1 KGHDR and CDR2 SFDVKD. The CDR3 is CATSSYQDTGELFF. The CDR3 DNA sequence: TGTGCCACCAGTTCGTACCAGGACACCGGGGAGCTGTTTTTT.

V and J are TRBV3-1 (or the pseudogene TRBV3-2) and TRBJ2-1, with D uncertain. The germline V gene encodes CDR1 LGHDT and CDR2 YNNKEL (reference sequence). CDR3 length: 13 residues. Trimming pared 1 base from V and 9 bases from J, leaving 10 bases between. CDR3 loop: CASSQGLSGEQFF. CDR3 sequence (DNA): TGTGCCAGCAGCCAAGGACTCTCGGGTGAGCAGTTCTTC.

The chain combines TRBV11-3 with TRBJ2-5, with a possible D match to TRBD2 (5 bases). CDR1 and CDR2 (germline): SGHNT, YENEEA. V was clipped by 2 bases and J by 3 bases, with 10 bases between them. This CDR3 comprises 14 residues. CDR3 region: CASSLTSAKETQYF. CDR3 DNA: TGTGCCAGCAGCTTAACTAGTGCGAAAGAGACCCAGTACTTC.

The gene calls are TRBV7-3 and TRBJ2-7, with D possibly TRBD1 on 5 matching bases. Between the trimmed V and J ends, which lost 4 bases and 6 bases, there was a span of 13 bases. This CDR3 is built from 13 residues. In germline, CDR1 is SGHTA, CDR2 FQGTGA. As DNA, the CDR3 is TGTGCCAGCAGCTCCCTCAGGGATACCGAGCAGTACTTC. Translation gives CASSSLRDTEQYF.

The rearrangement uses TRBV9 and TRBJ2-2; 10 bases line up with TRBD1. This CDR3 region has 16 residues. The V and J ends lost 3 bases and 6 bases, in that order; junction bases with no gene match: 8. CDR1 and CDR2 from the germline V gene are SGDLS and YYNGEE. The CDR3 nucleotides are TGTGCCAGCAGCGCCCGCGGGACAGGGGACGCCGGGGAGCTGTTTTTT. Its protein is CASSARGTGDAGELFF.

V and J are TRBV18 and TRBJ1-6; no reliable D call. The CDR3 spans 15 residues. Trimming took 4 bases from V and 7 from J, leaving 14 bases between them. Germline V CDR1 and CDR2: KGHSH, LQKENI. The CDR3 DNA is TGTGCCAGCTCACGGTCCGATCCCGGGAATTCACCCCTCCACTTT. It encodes CASSRSDPGNSPLHF.

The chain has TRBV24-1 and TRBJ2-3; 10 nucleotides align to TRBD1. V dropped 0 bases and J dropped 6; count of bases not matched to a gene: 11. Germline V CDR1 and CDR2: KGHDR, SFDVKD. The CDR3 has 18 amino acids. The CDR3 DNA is TGTGCCACCAGTGATTTGCAAGTGTGGGACAGGGGAGAGGATACGCAGTATTTT. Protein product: CATSDLQVWDRGEDTQYF.

The CDR3 sequence: CASSNSGGATDTQYF. The DNA of the CDR3 is TGTGCCAGCAGCAATAGCGGGGGGGCAACAGATACGCAGTATTTT. V and J are TRBV5-4 and TRBJ2-3, with 11 positions matching TRBD2. The CDR3 sequence is 15 residues long. V was pared by 4 bases and J by 3 bases, with 4 bases of the junction left unmatched. Germline CDR1 is SGHNT and CDR2 is YYREEE (reference sequence).

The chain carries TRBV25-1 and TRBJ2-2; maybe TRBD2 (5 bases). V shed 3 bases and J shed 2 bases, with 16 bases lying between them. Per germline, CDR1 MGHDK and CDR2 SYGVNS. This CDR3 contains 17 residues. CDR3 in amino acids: CASSDAGSGDNTGELFF. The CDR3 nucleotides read TGTGCCAGCAGTGACGCTGGAAGCGGAGACAACACCGGGGAGCTGTTTTTT.

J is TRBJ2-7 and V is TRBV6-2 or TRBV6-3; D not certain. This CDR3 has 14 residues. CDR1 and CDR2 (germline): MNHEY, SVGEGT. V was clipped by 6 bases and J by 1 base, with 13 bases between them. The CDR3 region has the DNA TGTGCCAGCAGCCCCCCTCTAGAATCCTACGAGCAGTACTTC. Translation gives CASSPPLESYEQYF.

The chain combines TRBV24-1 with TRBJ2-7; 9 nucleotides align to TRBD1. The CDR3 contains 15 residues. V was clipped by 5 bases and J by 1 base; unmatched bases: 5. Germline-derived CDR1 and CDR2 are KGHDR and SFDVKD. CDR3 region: CATSAVQGASYEQYF. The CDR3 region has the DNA TGTGCCACCAGTGCCGTACAGGGGGCATCCTACGAGCAGTACTTC.

The CDR3 loop reads CASSSPGLNTEAFF. The CDR3 bases are TGTGCCAGCAGTTCCCCAGGACTCAACACTGAAGCTTTCTTT. The J gene is TRBJ1-1, the V gene TRBV28; D gene unclear. The CDR3 is 14 amino acids. Looked up from germline, CDR1 is MDHEN and CDR2 is SYDVKM. Trimming stripped 4 bases from V and 2 bases from J, with 11 bases between. Full variable domain (outside the CDR3, taken from reference TRBV28 and TRBJ1-1): DVKVTQSSRYLVKRTGEKVFLECVQDMDHENMFWYRQDPGLGLRLIYFSYDVKMKEKGDIPEGYSVSREKKERFSLILESASTNQTSMYLCASSSPGLNTEAFFGQGTRLTVV.

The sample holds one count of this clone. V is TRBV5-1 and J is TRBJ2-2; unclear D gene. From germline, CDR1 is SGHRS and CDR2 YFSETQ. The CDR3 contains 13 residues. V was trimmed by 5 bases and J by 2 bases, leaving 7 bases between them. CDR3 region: CASRESNTGELFF. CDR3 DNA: TGCGCCAGCAGGGAGTCAAACACCGGGGAGCTGTTTTTT.

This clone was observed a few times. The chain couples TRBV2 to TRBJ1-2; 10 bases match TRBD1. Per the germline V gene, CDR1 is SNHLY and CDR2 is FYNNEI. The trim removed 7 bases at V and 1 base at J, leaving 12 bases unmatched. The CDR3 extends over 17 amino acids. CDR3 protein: CASTDLRRDRGNYGYTF. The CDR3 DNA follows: TGTGCCAGCACCGATCTAAGGCGGGACAGGGGTAACTATGGCTACACCTTC.

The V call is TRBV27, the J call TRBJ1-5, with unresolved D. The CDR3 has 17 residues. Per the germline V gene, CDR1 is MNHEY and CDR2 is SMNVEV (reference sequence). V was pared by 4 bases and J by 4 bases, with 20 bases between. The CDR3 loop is CASSSRLVTIGNQPQHF. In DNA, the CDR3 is TGTGCCAGCAGTTCCCGACTAGTGACAATCGGGAATCAGCCCCAGCATTTT.

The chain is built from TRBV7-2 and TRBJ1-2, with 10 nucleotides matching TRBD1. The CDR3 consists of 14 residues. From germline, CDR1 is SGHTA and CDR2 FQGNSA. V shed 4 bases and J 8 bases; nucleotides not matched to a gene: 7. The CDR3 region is CASSSDRGQGGYTF. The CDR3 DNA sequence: TGTGCCAGCAGCTCCGACAGGGGGCAGGGAGGCTACACCTTC.

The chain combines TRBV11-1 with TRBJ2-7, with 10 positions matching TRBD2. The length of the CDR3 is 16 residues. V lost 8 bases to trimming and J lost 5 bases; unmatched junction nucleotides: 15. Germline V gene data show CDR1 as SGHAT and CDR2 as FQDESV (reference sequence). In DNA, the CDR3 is TGTGCCAGCGTTCCGAGCGGGAGGGCCGGTAGCCACGAGCAGTACTTC. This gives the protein CASVPSGRAGSHEQYF.

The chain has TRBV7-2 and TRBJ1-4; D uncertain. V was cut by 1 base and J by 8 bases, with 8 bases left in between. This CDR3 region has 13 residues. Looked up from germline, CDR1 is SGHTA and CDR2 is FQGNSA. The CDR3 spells CASSLDGGEKLFF. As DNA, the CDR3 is TGTGCCAGCAGCTTAGACGGAGGGGAAAAACTGTTTTTT.

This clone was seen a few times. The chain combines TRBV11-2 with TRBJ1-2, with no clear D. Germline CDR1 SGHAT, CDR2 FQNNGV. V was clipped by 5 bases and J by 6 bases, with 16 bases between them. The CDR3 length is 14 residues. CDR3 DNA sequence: TGTGCCAGCAGCCTGATGATATTAGGAGATGGCTACACCTTC. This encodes CASSLMILGDGYTF.

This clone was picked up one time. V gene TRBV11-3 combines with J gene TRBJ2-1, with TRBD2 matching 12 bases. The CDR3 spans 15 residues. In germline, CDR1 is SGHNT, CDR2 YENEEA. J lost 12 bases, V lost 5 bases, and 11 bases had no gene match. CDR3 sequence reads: CASSPPSGRAYGQFF. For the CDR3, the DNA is TGTGCCAGCAGCCCTCCTAGCGGGAGGGCTTATGGGCAGTTCTTC.

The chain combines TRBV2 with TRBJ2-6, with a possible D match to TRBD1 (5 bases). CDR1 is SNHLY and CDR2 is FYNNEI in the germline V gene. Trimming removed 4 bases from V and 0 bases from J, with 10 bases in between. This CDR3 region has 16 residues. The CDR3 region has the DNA TGTGCCAGCAGTGTCCTAGGGGTCTCTGGGGCCAACGTCCTGACTTTC. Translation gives CASSVLGVSGANVLTF.

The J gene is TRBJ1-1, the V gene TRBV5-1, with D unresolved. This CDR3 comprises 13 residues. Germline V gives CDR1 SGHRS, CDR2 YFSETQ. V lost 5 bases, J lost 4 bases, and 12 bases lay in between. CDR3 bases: TGCGCCAGCAGGAGGGAGGGCGGCACTGAAGCTTTCTTT. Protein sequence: CASRREGGTEAFF. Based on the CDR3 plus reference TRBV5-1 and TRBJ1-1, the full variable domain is KAGVTQTPRYLIKTRGQQVTLSCSPISGHRSVSWYQQTPGQGLQFLFEYFSETQRNKGNFPGRFSGRQFSNSRSEMNVSTLELGDSALYLCASRREGGTEAFFGQGTRLTVV.